These 2 T cell receptor beta chains were all obtained from the same sample, sequenced in a study of blood T cell repertoires in COVID-19. The repertoire was sequenced with immunoSEQ multiplex PCR; TCRdb's copy has only in-frame clones and lacks some. The data contain 30,000 to 40,000 clones, more than 75% of them seen just once; the ten biggest clones take up roughly a tenth. Sequenced sample: peripheral blood. The receptors stem from a man aged 80 or over with active COVID-19.

J is TRBJ1-4 and V is TRBV27; D is ambiguous. The ends were cut back, 6 bases at V and 0 bases at J, with 8 bases in the middle. Germline V lookup: CDR1 MNHEY, CDR2 SMNVEV (reference sequence). There are 14 residues in the CDR3. The CDR3 region has the DNA TGTGCCAGCAGACTGAGTGCAACTAATGAAAAACTGTTTTTT. This codes for CASRLSATNEKLFF. Looking up the rest from reference TRBV27 and TRBJ1-4 gives the full variable domain: EAQVTQNPRYLITVTGKKLTVTCSQNMNHEYMSWYRQDPGLGLRQIYYSMNVEVTDKGDVPEGYKVSRKEKRNFPLILESPSPNQTSLYFCASRLSATNEKLFFGSGTQLSVL.

This chain connects TRBV5-4 to TRBJ2-3, with 8 positions matching TRBD2. After removal of 0 bases from V and 9 bases from J, the junction contained 12 bases not matched to a gene. This CDR3 has 16 residues. In germline, CDR1 is SGHNT, CDR2 YYREEE (reference sequence). The DNA for the CDR3 is TGTGCCAGCAGCTTGGCCGGGGGACTAGGGGAAAAAACGCAGTATTTT. Residues: CASSLAGGLGEKTQYF.